This record covers a single T cell receptor beta chain. The sample originates from a study of T cell changes during pregnancy in multiple sclerosis. Profiling relied on immunoSEQ multiplex PCR, and the TCRdb table lists in-frame clones only, not all of them. This sample has tens of thousands of clones; approximately 92% occur once, and the top ten carry more than 2.5%. The sequenced sample was peripheral blood, obtained in the second trimester of pregnancy. The sequence derives from a female donor in good health, enrolled as a control in a pregnancy study.

In DNA, the CDR3 is TGTGCCAGCAGAACAGGGGCTGGGTTTTTCACTGAAGCTTTCTTT. Amino acid sequence: CASRTGAGFFTEAFF. The chain joins TRBV11-2 to TRBJ1-1; 7 bases align to TRBD1. Germline V gene data show CDR1 as SGHAT and CDR2 as FQNNGV. The length of the CDR3 is 15 residues. V lost 6 bases, J lost 4 bases, and 11 bases stayed unmatched. Filled out from reference TRBV11-2 and TRBJ1-1, the complete variable domain reads EAGVAQSPRYKIIEKRQSVAFWCNPISGHATLYWYQQILGQGPKLLIQFQNNGVVDDSQLPKDRFSAERLKGVDSTLKIQPAKLEDSAVYLCASRTGAGFFTEAFFGQGTRLTVV.